The present T cell receptor (beta chain) was sequenced within a study of beta chain features in type 1 diabetes. Study results and caveats: Among patients with Type 1 diabetes, TCRB CDR3s were moderately but significantly shorter in every one of the four CD4+ subsets. There were fewer insertions and more deletions at the VDJ junctions of type 1 diabetes patients. A potential influence of HLA type upon TCRB rearrangement remained unresolved herein.

Germline CDR1 and CDR2: SNHLY and FYNNEI. There are 14 residues in the CDR3. Trimming left V 5 bases short and J 3 bases short, with 11 bases between. Every isolated RNA sample was fully reverse transcribed, so sequencing captured expressed TCRB transcripts. Method: immunoSEQ multiplex PCR; TCRdb's copy keeps in-frame clones and lacks some. The sample consists of about 640,000 clones, around an eighth of them appearing once. On this clone itself: Its matching antigen is unknown.

One heparinised draw, averaging about 110 mL, was taken per donor. This TCR derives from a young man with type 1 diabetes. This chain joins TRBV2 and TRBJ1-5; D ambiguous. The sequencing sample was made of naive CD4+ T cells from blood. The CDR3 DNA reads as TGTGCCAGCAGTCAGCAGGATCCCAATCAGCCCCAGCATTTT. Encoded protein: CASSQQDPNQPQHF.